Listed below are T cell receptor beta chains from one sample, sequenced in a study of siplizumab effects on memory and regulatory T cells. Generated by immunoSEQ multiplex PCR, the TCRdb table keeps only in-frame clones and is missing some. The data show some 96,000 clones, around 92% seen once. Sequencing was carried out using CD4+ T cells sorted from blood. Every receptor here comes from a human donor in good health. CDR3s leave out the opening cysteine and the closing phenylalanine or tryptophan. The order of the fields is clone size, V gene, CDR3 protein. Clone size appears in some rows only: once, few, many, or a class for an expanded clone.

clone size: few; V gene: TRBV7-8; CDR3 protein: ASSLGLEQY
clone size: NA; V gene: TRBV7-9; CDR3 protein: ASSAWGKSSYEQY
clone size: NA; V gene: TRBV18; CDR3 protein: ASSAWTSSYEQY
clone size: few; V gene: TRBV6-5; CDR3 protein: ASSYISGNRNEQF
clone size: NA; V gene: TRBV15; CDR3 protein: ATSSSFIQQGRNTEAF
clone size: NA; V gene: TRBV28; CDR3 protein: ASTLLAGGRNEQF
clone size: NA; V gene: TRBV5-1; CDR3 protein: ASSLNQGYEQY
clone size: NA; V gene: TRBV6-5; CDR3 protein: ASSYNRGGYGYT
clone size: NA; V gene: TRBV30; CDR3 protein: AWAGGFGNQPQH
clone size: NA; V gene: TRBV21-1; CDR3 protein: ASSPIRGYTTNEKLF
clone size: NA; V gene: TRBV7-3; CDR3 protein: ASSSGSGGTDTQY
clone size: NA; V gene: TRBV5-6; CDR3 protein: ASSLYWTDANEKLF
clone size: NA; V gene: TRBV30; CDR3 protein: AWTGYQETQY
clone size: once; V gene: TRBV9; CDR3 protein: ASSVATGTGTGGELF
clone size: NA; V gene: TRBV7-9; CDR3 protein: ASSRSGTGAPYGYT